This is a list of T cell receptor beta chains from one sample in a study of metastatic and nonmetastatic thyroid tumors. TCRdb re-called the PCR reads through MiXCR. Here the sample spans approximately 38,000 clones, about 26% being singletons. Material for sequencing was blood. The source is a male donor with papillary thyroid cancer or a benign thyroid nodule (not recorded which). Some clones in this sample may be carry-over from other donors' samples. The CDR3 runs from the conserved cysteine through the conserved F or W. D genes are given only for firm matches. The size entry is marked missing in some rows and otherwise reads once, few, many or a size class.

clone size: many
V gene: TRBV20-1
D gene: TRBD2
J gene: TRBJ2-7
CDR3 length: 14
CDR3 protein: CSAREDNTGGEQYF
CDR3 DNA: TGCAGTGCTAGAGAGGACAATACGGGGGGGGAGCAGTACTTC

clone size: few
V gene: TRBV5-1
D gene: TRBD2
J gene: TRBJ2-2
CDR3 length: 16
CDR3 protein: CASSLSAGPNTVELFF
CDR3 DNA: TGCGCCAGCAGCCTGTCAGCGGGACCCAACACCGTGGAGCTGTTTTTT

clone size: -
V gene: TRBV25-1
D gene: -
J gene: TRBJ1-2
CDR3 length: 15
CDR3 protein: CASIEFGNEGYGYTF
CDR3 DNA: TGTGCCAGCATTGAGTTCGGGAATGAAGGGTACGGCTACACCTTC

clone size: -
V gene: TRBV2
D gene: -
J gene: TRBJ2-1
CDR3 length: 13
CDR3 protein: CASSPSPGTSQFF
CDR3 DNA: TGTGCCAGCAGCCCTAGCCCCGGGACATCCCAGTTCTTC

clone size: -
V gene: TRBV20-1
D gene: -
J gene: TRBJ2-1
CDR3 length: 13
CDR3 protein: CSARDRGNNEQFF
CDR3 DNA: TGCAGTGCTAGAGATCGGGGAAACAATGAGCAGTTCTTC

clone size: -
V gene: TRBV20-1
D gene: -
J gene: TRBJ1-1
CDR3 length: 13
CDR3 protein: CSARDRRDTEAFF
CDR3 DNA: TGCAGTGCTAGAGATCGGAGGGACACTGAAGCTTTCTTT

clone size: few
V gene: TRBV5-1
D gene: -
J gene: TRBJ2-1
CDR3 length: 15
CDR3 protein: CASSPLTSSYNEQFF
CDR3 DNA: TGCGCCAGCAGCCCCCTTACTAGCTCCTACAATGAGCAGTTCTTC

clone size: few
V gene: TRBV12-3/TRBV12-4
D gene: -
J gene: TRBJ2-7
CDR3 length: 15
CDR3 protein: CASSPFNSHLYEQYF
CDR3 DNA: TGTGCCAGCAGTCCGTTCAACAGCCACCTCTACGAGCAGTACTTC

clone size: -
V gene: TRBV2
D gene: -
J gene: TRBJ1-2
CDR3 length: 13
CDR3 protein: CASSARANYGYTF
CDR3 DNA: TGTGCCAGCAGCGCCAGGGCTAACTATGGCTACACCTTC

clone size: -
V gene: TRBV6-5
D gene: TRBD1
J gene: TRBJ2-6
CDR3 length: 18
CDR3 protein: CASSYEPGQSSGANVLTF
CDR3 DNA: TGTGCCAGCAGTTACGAGCCGGGACAGAGCTCTGGGGCCAACGTCCTGACTTTC

clone size: medium-sized
V gene: TRBV24-1
D gene: -
J gene: TRBJ2-7
CDR3 length: 14
CDR3 protein: CATSDPRDTYEQYF
CDR3 DNA: TGTGCCACCAGTGATCCCCGGGACACCTACGAGCAGTACTTC

clone size: many
V gene: TRBV27
D gene: -
J gene: TRBJ2-3
CDR3 length: 17
CDR3 protein: CASSSPSGGAGTDTQYF
CDR3 DNA: TGTGCCAGCAGTAGCCCTTCCGGGGGAGCAGGGACAGATACGCAGTATTTT

clone size: many
V gene: TRBV6-1
D gene: -
J gene: TRBJ2-7
CDR3 length: 13
CDR3 protein: CASSDRDSYEQYF
CDR3 DNA: TGTGCCAGCAGTGATCGAGACAGCTACGAGCAGTACTTC

clone size: many
V gene: TRBV20-1
D gene: -
J gene: TRBJ1-5
CDR3 length: 12
CDR3 protein: CSARDGDQPQHF
CDR3 DNA: TGCAGTGCTAGAGATGGGGATCAGCCCCAGCATTTT

clone size: many
V gene: TRBV6-6
D gene: -
J gene: TRBJ2-2
CDR3 length: 16
CDR3 protein: CASSYSLTSNTGELFF
CDR3 DNA: TGTGCCAGCAGTTACTCTCTTACATCGAACACCGGGGAGCTGTTTTTT

clone size: -
V gene: TRBV20-1
D gene: TRBD2
J gene: TRBJ2-3
CDR3 length: 15
CDR3 protein: CSARDREGRADTQYF
CDR3 DNA: TGCAGTGCTAGAGATCGGGAGGGGAGGGCAGATACGCAGTATTTT

clone size: medium-sized
V gene: TRBV7-2
D gene: TRBD2
J gene: TRBJ2-3
CDR3 length: 17
CDR3 protein: CASSGGTSGSRADTQYF
CDR3 DNA: TGTGCCAGCAGCGGGGGGACTAGCGGGAGTAGGGCAGATACGCAGTATTTT

clone size: few
V gene: TRBV6-1
D gene: -
J gene: TRBJ1-1
CDR3 length: 17
CDR3 protein: CAIQYRDIPPMNTEAFF
CDR3 DNA: TGTGCCATCCAGTACCGGGACATCCCCCCCATGAACACTGAAGCTTTCTTT

clone size: medium-sized
V gene: TRBV24-1
D gene: -
J gene: TRBJ2-6
CDR3 length: 16
CDR3 protein: CATSDFSETGANVLTF
CDR3 DNA: TGTGCCACCAGTGATTTTAGTGAGACTGGGGCCAACGTCCTGACTTTC

clone size: many
V gene: TRBV5-5
D gene: TRBD1
J gene: TRBJ2-2
CDR3 length: 14
CDR3 protein: CASSLGQGTGELFF
CDR3 DNA: TGTGCCAGCAGCTTAGGACAGGGTACCGGGGAGCTGTTTTTT

clone size: medium-sized
V gene: TRBV27
D gene: -
J gene: TRBJ1-6
CDR3 length: 14
CDR3 protein: CASSRTSNNSPLHF
CDR3 DNA: TGTGCCAGCAGTCGGACCTCGAATAATTCACCCCTCCACTTT

clone size: few
V gene: TRBV25-1
D gene: TRBD1
J gene: TRBJ2-7
CDR3 length: 15
CDR3 protein: CASSATTGIPYEQYF
CDR3 DNA: TGTGCCAGCAGTGCCACGACAGGGATTCCCTACGAGCAGTACTTC

clone size: -
V gene: TRBV12-3/TRBV12-4
D gene: TRBD1
J gene: TRBJ2-7
CDR3 length: 14
CDR3 protein: CASSPTPTGGRQYF
CDR3 DNA: TGTGCCAGCAGTCCTACCCCGACAGGGGGCCGGCAGTACTTC

clone size: few
V gene: TRBV6-1
D gene: -
J gene: TRBJ1-1
CDR3 length: 13
CDR3 protein: CASSDRDNTEAFF
CDR3 DNA: TGTGCCAGCAGTGACCGGGACAACACTGAAGCTTTCTTT

clone size: -
V gene: TRBV30
D gene: TRBD2
J gene: TRBJ2-7
CDR3 length: 14
CDR3 protein: CAWKATSGSYEQYF
CDR3 DNA: TGTGCCTGGAAAGCCACTAGCGGGAGCTACGAGCAGTACTTC

clone size: few
V gene: TRBV6-1
D gene: -
J gene: TRBJ2-5
CDR3 length: 13
CDR3 protein: CASSDGDGETQYF
CDR3 DNA: TGTGCCAGCAGTGATGGGGACGGAGAGACCCAGTACTTC

clone size: few
V gene: TRBV19
D gene: TRBD1
J gene: TRBJ1-2
CDR3 length: 13
CDR3 protein: CASMGRGRTGYTF
CDR3 DNA: TGTGCCAGTATGGGTAGGGGGCGCACTGGCTACACCTTC

clone size: few
V gene: TRBV15
D gene: TRBD1
J gene: TRBJ2-1
CDR3 length: 14
CDR3 protein: CATRDREPYNEQFF
CDR3 DNA: TGTGCCACCAGGGACAGGGAGCCCTACAATGAGCAGTTCTTC

clone size: -
V gene: TRBV5-1
D gene: -
J gene: TRBJ2-3
CDR3 length: 14
CDR3 protein: CATRQGVSTDTQYF
CDR3 DNA: TGCGCCACCCGCCAGGGTGTAAGCACAGATACGCAGTATTTT

clone size: -
V gene: TRBV7-2
D gene: TRBD2
J gene: TRBJ2-7
CDR3 length: 15
CDR3 protein: CASSPLAGAAYEQYF
CDR3 DNA: TGTGCCAGCAGCCCGTTAGCGGGAGCAGCCTACGAGCAGTACTTC

clone size: -
V gene: TRBV5-4
D gene: -
J gene: TRBJ2-7
CDR3 length: 13
CDR3 protein: CASSLVGSYEQYF
CDR3 DNA: TGTGCCAGCAGCTTGGTCGGTTCCTACGAGCAGTACTTC

clone size: -
V gene: TRBV2
D gene: TRBD1
J gene: TRBJ2-1
CDR3 length: 16
CDR3 protein: CASRDLDRPGSNEQFF
CDR3 DNA: TGTGCCAGCAGAGACTTGGACAGGCCAGGCTCTAATGAGCAGTTCTTC

clone size: -
V gene: TRBV29-1
D gene: -
J gene: TRBJ1-2
CDR3 length: 12
CDR3 protein: CSVEGQPYGYTF
CDR3 DNA: TGCAGCGTTGAGGGGCAGCCCTATGGCTACACCTTC

clone size: medium-sized
V gene: TRBV5-1
D gene: -
J gene: TRBJ2-3
CDR3 length: 15
CDR3 protein: CASSLYDRHTDTQYF
CDR3 DNA: TGCGCCAGCAGCTTGTATGACAGACACACAGATACGCAGTATTTT

clone size: few
V gene: TRBV18
D gene: TRBD2
J gene: TRBJ2-5
CDR3 length: 15
CDR3 protein: CASSSLAGGKETQYF
CDR3 DNA: TGTGCCAGCTCATCCCTAGCGGGAGGGAAAGAGACCCAGTACTTC

clone size: -
V gene: TRBV6-1
D gene: -
J gene: TRBJ2-1
CDR3 length: 12
CDR3 protein: CASSENLDEQFF
CDR3 DNA: TGTGCCAGCAGTGAAAACTTGGATGAGCAGTTCTTC

clone size: many
V gene: TRBV10-2
D gene: TRBD2
J gene: TRBJ2-2
CDR3 length: 15
CDR3 protein: CASRLSGRDTGELFF
CDR3 DNA: TGCGCCAGCAGACTTAGCGGGAGGGACACCGGGGAGCTGTTTTTT

clone size: -
V gene: TRBV11-1
D gene: TRBD2
J gene: TRBJ2-7
CDR3 length: 17
CDR3 protein: CASSLVVGLAGFYEQYF
CDR3 DNA: TGTGCCAGCAGCTTAGTCGTAGGTCTAGCGGGATTTTACGAGCAGTACTTC

clone size: -
V gene: TRBV18
D gene: -
J gene: TRBJ1-1
CDR3 length: 13
CDR3 protein: CASSPLSNTEAFF
CDR3 DNA: TGTGCCAGCTCACCACTAAGTAACACTGAAGCTTTCTTT

clone size: -
V gene: TRBV6-1
D gene: TRBD2
J gene: TRBJ2-3
CDR3 length: 15
CDR3 protein: CASNEVAGVTDTQYF
CDR3 DNA: TGTGCCAGCAATGAAGTAGCGGGAGTCACAGATACGCAGTATTTT

clone size: -
V gene: TRBV10-2
D gene: -
J gene: TRBJ2-7
CDR3 length: 13
CDR3 protein: CASTGTGSYEQYF
CDR3 DNA: TGCGCCAGCACGGGGACTGGCTCCTACGAGCAGTACTTC

clone size: -
V gene: TRBV19
D gene: -
J gene: TRBJ2-7
CDR3 length: 15
CDR3 protein: CANALSYKGPYEQYF
CDR3 DNA: TGTGCCAATGCCCTGTCCTACAAAGGGCCCTACGAGCAGTACTTC

clone size: -
V gene: TRBV20-1
D gene: TRBD1
J gene: TRBJ2-1
CDR3 length: 14
CDR3 protein: CSADRDRERNEQFF
CDR3 DNA: TGCAGTGCGGACCGGGACAGGGAACGGAATGAGCAGTTCTTC

clone size: -
V gene: TRBV20-1
D gene: TRBD2
J gene: TRBJ2-2
CDR3 length: 17
CDR3 protein: CSARPTSGRGVTGELFF
CDR3 DNA: TGCAGTGCTAGACCGACTAGCGGGAGAGGGGTCACCGGGGAGCTGTTTTTT

clone size: few
V gene: TRBV7-2
D gene: -
J gene: TRBJ2-2
CDR3 length: 12
CDR3 protein: CASSLGSGELFF
CDR3 DNA: TGTGCCAGCAGCTTAGGGTCCGGGGAGCTGTTTTTT